Listed here are 21 T cell receptor beta chains from one sample, sequenced in a study of blood T cell repertoires in COVID-19. Repertoires were generated with immunoSEQ multiplex PCR, while TCRdb's copy carries only in-frame clones and drops some. The sample has around 230,000 clones; around 82% are singletons. The source material was peripheral blood. Receptors were obtained from a woman aged 40 to 50 with active or convalescent COVID-19.

The J gene is TRBJ1-4, the V gene TRBV5-5; 7 bases align to TRBD1. The length of the CDR3 is 15 residues. V shed 2 bases and J 8 bases; nucleotides not matched to a gene: 9. Per germline, CDR1 SGHKS and CDR2 YYEKEE (reference sequence). The CDR3 sequence: CASSLTGTALEKLFF. CDR3 nucleotide sequence: TGTGCCAGCAGCTTAACCGGGACAGCCTTAGAAAAACTGTTTTTT.

The chain uses TRBV13 and TRBJ2-2; TRBD2 is a possible D gene (5 bases). Germline V gene sequence: CDR1 PRHDT, CDR2 FYEKMQ (reference sequence). CDR3 size: 17 residues. Trimming took off 5 bases at V and 0 bases at J, with 16 bases between the two ends. As DNA, the CDR3 is TGTGCCAGCAGCCCGACGGGGAGCTGGTCGAACACCGGGGAGCTGTTTTTT. It codes for CASSPTGSWSNTGELFF.

This chain connects TRBV12-5 to TRBJ1-1, with TRBD1 matching over 11 bases. Germline-derived CDR1 and CDR2 are LGHNT and FRNRAP. Unmatched junction bases numbered 6, after V lost 0 bases and J lost 0 bases. The CDR3 consists of 18 residues. The CDR3 DNA reads as TGTGCTAGTGGTTTGGTAGTGGGGACAGGGGGAATGAACACTGAAGCTTTCTTT. Amino acid sequence: CASGLVVGTGGMNTEAFF.

The chain carries TRBV6-5 and TRBJ1-2; 7 bases are shared with TRBD1. J was trimmed by 8 bases and V by 5 bases; bases with no gene match: 8. The CDR3 is 13 residues long. Germline-derived CDR1 and CDR2 are MNHEY and SVGAGI. The CDR3 region is CASSRDREDGYTF. The CDR3 nucleotides read TGTGCCAGCAGTCGAGACAGGGAAGACGGCTACACCTTC.

This clone was counted a few times. The chain is built from TRBV2 and TRBJ1-5; weak D call: TRBD1 (5 bases). There are 15 residues in the CDR3. Trimming cost V 7 bases and J 7 bases, with 20 bases left between them. Germline-derived CDR1 and CDR2 are SNHLY and FYNNEI. CDR3 sequence (DNA): TGTGCCAGCACTGGAGGGACGGACCAGGGCCAGCCCCAGCATTTT. Translating it yields CASTGGTDQGQPQHF.

V and J are TRBV5-1 and TRBJ2-6, with 9 positions matching TRBD1. The germline V gene encodes CDR1 SGHRS and CDR2 YFSETQ. V lost 4 bases and J lost 2; bases outside the gene matches: 7. The CDR3 runs 17 residues. CDR3 in DNA: TGCGCCAGCAGCCAAATGGACAGGGGAGCTGGGGCCAACGTCCTGACTTTC. Amino acids: CASSQMDRGAGANVLTF.

This chain joins TRBV5-1 and TRBJ1-2; TRBD1 matches at 7 bases. This CDR3 has 15 amino acids. Germline CDR1 reads SGHRS; CDR2 reads YFSETQ. V dropped 3 bases and J dropped 1; count of bases not matched to a gene: 6. The CDR3 protein is CASSYHRGSNYGYTF. In DNA form, the CDR3 reads TGCGCCAGCAGCTACCACAGGGGTAGTAACTATGGCTACACCTTC.

The gene calls are TRBV4-3 and TRBJ2-3; TRBD2 might be the D (6 bases). Germline V gene sequence: CDR1 LGHNA, CDR2 YSLEER. Between the trimmed V and J ends, which lost 0 bases and 2 bases, there was a span of 12 bases. This CDR3 has 16 amino acids. In nucleotides, the CDR3 is TGCGCCAGCAGCCAAGAGTCGATAGCGGTCACAGATACGCAGTATTTT. It yields the protein CASSQESIAVTDTQYF.

V and J are TRBV28 and TRBJ1-2, with 8 bases aligning to TRBD1. Trimming took 7 bases from V and 3 from J; bases not matched to a gene: 10. The CDR3 runs 15 residues. The germline V gene encodes CDR1 MDHEN and CDR2 SYDVKM. The CDR3 region is CASTHSSQGDYGYTF. The CDR3 DNA reads TGTGCCAGCACCCATAGTTCACAGGGGGACTATGGCTACACCTTC.

The chain joins TRBV11-3 to TRBJ1-6; D possibly corresponds to TRBD1 (5 bases). V lost 5 bases and J lost 7, with 15 bases in between. CDR3 length: 15 amino acids. The germline CDR1 and CDR2 sequences are SGHNT and YENEEA. The CDR3 is CASSAGDSLNSPLHF. CDR3 bases: TGTGCCAGCAGCGCGGGGGACTCTCTAAATTCACCCCTCCACTTT.

This clone was detected a few times. The V and J genes are TRBV19 and TRBJ2-1, with TRBD2 matching over 8 bases. Per the germline V gene, CDR1 is LNHDA and CDR2 is SQIVND (reference sequence). This CDR3 comprises 15 residues. Trimming removed 7 bases from V and 4 bases from J; junction bases left unmatched: 9. The CDR3 loop reads CASKGGGTLYNEQFF. For the CDR3, the DNA is TGTGCCAGTAAAGGCGGGGGGACTCTATACAATGAGCAGTTCTTC.

The rearrangement links TRBV30 to TRBJ1-1; D gene unclear. The V and J ends lost 0 bases and 7 bases respectively, with 12 bases between them. The CDR3 consists of 13 residues. From germline, CDR1 is GTSNPN and CDR2 SVGIG (reference sequence). CDR3 sequence: CAWSVHLFGEAFF. The CDR3 DNA sequence: TGTGCCTGGAGTGTACACCTGTTTGGTGAAGCTTTCTTT.

V usage is TRBV27 and J usage is TRBJ1-1; D is perhaps TRBD1 (5 bases). The ends were cut back, 8 bases at V and 10 bases at J, with 20 bases in the middle. Per the germline V gene, CDR1 is MNHEY and CDR2 is SMNVEV (reference sequence). The CDR3 has 13 amino acids. This CDR3 is CASGASSRTRAFF. CDR3 DNA sequence: TGTGCCAGCGGGGCGTCCTCACGGACAAGAGCTTTCTTT.

The chain links TRBV11-3 to TRBJ1-1, with 7 bases fitting TRBD1. CDR1 is SGHNT and CDR2 is YENEEA in the germline V gene. The CDR3 length is 13 residues. V shed 5 bases, J shed 9 bases, and the junction held 9 bases outside the gene matches. Written as DNA, the CDR3 is TGTGCCAGCAGCCCCCCCTACAGGGGCCAAGCTTTCTTT. Its protein is CASSPPYRGQAFF.

The V and J genes are TRBV7-9 and TRBJ2-7, with 7 bases fitting TRBD1. V was pared by 0 bases and J by 2 bases, with 10 bases of the junction left unmatched. CDR1 and CDR2 from the germline V gene are SEHNR and FQNEAQ (reference sequence). CDR3 length: 17 residues. The CDR3 loop reads CASSLAGWTGSTYEQYF. CDR3 DNA sequence: TGTGCCAGCAGCTTAGCCGGGTGGACAGGTAGTACCTACGAGCAGTACTTC.

The V call is TRBV27, the J call TRBJ1-2; 9 nucleotides agree with TRBD1. CDR1 MNHEY and CDR2 SMNVEV come from the germline V gene (reference sequence). Germline trimming cut 5 bases from V and 4 bases from J; bases unmatched to any gene: 8. The CDR3 spans 15 residues. The CDR3 region is CASSTHRGRTYGYTF. As DNA, the CDR3 is TGTGCCAGCAGTACGCACAGGGGGCGCACCTATGGCTACACCTTC.

This clone was found a few times. This chain uses TRBV24-1 with TRBJ2-1; D not resolved. Between the trimmed V and J ends, which lost 5 bases and 5 bases, there was a span of 9 bases. The CDR3 runs to 13 residues. In germline, CDR1 is KGHDR, CDR2 SFDVKD. The CDR3 DNA reads TGTGCCACCAGTGCATACCGGGACAATGAGCAGTTCTTC. Protein: CATSAYRDNEQFF.

This CDR3 reads CASGMDIPSYF. The CDR3 DNA sequence: TGTGCCAGCGGTATGGACATCCCGTCGTATTTT. V is TRBV9 and J is TRBJ2-3, with D maybe TRBD1 (5 bases). Germline V gene sequence: CDR1 SGDLS, CDR2 YYNGEE. V lost 7 bases and J 14 bases, leaving 17 bases between the germline ends. The CDR3 runs to 11 residues.

The chain links TRBV7-2 to TRBJ2-7, with D possibly being TRBD1 (6 bases). The CDR3 runs 14 residues. CDR1 and CDR2 from the germline V gene are SGHTA and FQGNSA. V lost 1 base and J 9 bases, leaving 16 bases between the germline ends. The CDR3 protein is CASSLGDRWIGQYF. The CDR3 DNA is TGTGCCAGCAGCTTAGGAGACAGGTGGATAGGGCAGTACTTC.

J is TRBJ1-2 and V is TRBV2; 9 bases align to TRBD1. The CDR3 loop spans 15 amino acids. Trimming removed 6 bases from V and 7 bases from J; junction bases left unmatched: 12. CDR1 and CDR2 (germline): SNHLY, FYNNEI. The DNA of the CDR3 is TGTGCCAGCAGGGTACCGGGACAGGGATCCGGTGGCTACACCTTC. Translated: CASRVPGQGSGGYTF.

The chain has TRBV10-3 and TRBJ1-4, with 8 nucleotides matching TRBD1. The trim removed 4 bases at V and 8 bases at J, leaving 9 bases unmatched. This CDR3 has 15 residues. Germline V gene lookup returns CDR1 ENHRY and CDR2 SYGVKD. This chain's CDR3 is CAISGDETGVEKLFF. As DNA, the CDR3 is TGTGCCATCAGTGGCGACGAGACAGGGGTAGAAAAACTGTTTTTT.